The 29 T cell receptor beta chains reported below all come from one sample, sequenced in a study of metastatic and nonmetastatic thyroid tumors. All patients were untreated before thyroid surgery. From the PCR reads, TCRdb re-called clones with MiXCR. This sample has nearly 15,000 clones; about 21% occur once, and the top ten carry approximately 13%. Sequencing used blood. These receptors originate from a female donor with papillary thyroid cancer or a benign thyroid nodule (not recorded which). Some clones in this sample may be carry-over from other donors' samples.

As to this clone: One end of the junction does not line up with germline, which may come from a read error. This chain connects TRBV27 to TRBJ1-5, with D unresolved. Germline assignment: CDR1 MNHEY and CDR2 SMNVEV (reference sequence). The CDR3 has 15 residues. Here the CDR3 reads CASSAGAYSNQPQNF. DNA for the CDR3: TGTGCCAGCAGTGCCGGAGCATATAGCAATCAGCCCCAGAATTTT.

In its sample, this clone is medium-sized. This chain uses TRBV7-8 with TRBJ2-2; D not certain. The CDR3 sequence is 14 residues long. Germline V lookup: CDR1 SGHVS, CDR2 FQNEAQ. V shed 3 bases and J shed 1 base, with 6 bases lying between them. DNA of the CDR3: TGTGCCAGCAGCTTGACGGTGAACACCGGGGAGCTGTTTTTT. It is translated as CASSLTVNTGELFF.

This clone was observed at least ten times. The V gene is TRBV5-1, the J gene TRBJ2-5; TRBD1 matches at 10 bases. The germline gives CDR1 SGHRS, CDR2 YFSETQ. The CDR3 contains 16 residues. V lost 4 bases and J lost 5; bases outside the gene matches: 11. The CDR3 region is CASSAGTGDGWETQYF. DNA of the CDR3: TGCGCCAGCAGCGCCGGGACAGGGGATGGTTGGGAGACCCAGTACTTC.

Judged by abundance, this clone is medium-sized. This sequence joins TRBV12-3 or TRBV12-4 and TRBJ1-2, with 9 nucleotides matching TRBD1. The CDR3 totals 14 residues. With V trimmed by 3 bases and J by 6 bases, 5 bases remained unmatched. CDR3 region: CASSFGDRVNGYTF. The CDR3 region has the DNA TGTGCCAGCAGTTTTGGGGACAGGGTAAATGGCTACACCTTC.

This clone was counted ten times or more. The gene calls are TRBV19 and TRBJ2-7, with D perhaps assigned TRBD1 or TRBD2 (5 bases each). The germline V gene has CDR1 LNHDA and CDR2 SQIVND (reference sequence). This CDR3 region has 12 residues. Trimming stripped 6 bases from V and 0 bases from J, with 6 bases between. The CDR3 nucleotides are TGTGCCAGTAGGGGGGACTCCTACGAGCAGTACTTC. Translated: CASRGDSYEQYF.

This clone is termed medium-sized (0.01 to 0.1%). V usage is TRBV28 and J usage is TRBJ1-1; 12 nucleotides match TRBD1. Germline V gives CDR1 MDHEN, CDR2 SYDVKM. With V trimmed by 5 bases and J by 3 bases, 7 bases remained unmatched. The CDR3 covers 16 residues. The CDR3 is CASSIRDRGLDTEAFF. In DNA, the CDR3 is TGTGCCAGCAGTATCCGGGACAGGGGGCTGGACACTGAAGCTTTCTTT.

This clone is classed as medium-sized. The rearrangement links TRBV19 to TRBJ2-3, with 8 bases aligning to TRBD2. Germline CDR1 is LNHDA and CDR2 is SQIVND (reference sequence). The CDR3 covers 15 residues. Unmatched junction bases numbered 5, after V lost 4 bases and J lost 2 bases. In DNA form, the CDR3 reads TGTGCCAGTAGTACCCGGGAGGGGTTCACAGATACGCAGTATTTT. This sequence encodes CASSTREGFTDTQYF. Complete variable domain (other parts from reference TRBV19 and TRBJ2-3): DGGITQSPKYLFRKEGQNVTLSCEQNLNHDAMYWYRQDPGQGLRLIYYSQIVNDFQKGDIAEGYSVSREKKESFPLTVTSAQKNPTAFYLCASSTREGFTDTQYFGPGTRLTVL.

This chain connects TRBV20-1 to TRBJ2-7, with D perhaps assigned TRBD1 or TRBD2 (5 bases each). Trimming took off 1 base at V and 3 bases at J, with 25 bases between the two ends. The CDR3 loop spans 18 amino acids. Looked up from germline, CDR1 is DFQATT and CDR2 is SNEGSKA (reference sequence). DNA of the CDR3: TGCAGTGCTAGAGGAGAGGCCCGCCGGGACCTCCAAAGCTACGAGCAGTACTTC. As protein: CSARGEARRDLQSYEQYF.

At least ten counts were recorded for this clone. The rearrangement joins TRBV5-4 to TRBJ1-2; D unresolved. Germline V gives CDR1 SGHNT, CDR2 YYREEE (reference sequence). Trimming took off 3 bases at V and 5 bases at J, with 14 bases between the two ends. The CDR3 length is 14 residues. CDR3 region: CASSSPRAPYGYTF. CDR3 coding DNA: TGTGCCAGCAGCTCGCCCCGGGCACCATATGGCTACACCTTC.

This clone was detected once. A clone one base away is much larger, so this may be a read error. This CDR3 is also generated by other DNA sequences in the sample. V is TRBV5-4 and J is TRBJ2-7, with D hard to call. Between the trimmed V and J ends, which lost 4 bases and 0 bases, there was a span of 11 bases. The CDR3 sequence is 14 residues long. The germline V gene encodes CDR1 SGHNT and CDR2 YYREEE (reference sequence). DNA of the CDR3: TGTGCCAGCAGCCCTTCCGTTGACTCCTACGAGCAGTACTTC. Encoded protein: CASSPSVDSYEQYF.

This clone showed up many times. The CDR3 region is CASSSLWARGRENTGELFF. For the CDR3, the DNA is TGTGCCAGCAGTTCCTTATGGGCCCGGGGGAGGGAGAACACCGGGGAGCTGTTTTTT. This chain joins TRBV28 and TRBJ2-2; 7 bases are a match to TRBD2. J lost 1 base, V lost 4 bases, and 15 bases had no gene match. Germline V gene data show CDR1 as MDHEN and CDR2 as SYDVKM. The CDR3 spans 19 residues.

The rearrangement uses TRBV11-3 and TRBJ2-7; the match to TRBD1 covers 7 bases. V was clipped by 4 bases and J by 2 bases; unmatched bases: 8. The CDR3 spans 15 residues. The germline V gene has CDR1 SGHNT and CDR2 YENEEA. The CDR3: CASSSPPGQTYEQYF. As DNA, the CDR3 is TGTGCCAGCAGCTCTCCTCCGGGACAGACCTACGAGCAGTACTTC.

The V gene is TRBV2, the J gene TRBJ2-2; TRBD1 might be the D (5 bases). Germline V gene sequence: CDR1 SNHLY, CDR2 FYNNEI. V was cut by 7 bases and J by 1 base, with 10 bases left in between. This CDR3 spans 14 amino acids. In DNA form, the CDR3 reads TGTGCCAGCAAAGAACAGGAGAACACCGGGGAGCTGTTTTTT. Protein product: CASKEQENTGELFF.

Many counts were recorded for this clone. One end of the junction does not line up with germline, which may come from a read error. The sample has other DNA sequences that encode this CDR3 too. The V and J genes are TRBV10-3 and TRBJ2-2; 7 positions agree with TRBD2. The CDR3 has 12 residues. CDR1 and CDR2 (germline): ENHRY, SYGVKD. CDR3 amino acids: CAINQESGELFF. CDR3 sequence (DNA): TGTGCCATCAACCAGGAGAGCGGGGAGTTGTTTTTT.

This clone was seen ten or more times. CDR3 DNA: TGTGCCAGTAGTGACCCTGGACTAGCGGGAATCGACACCGGGGAGCTGTTTTTT. Protein product: CASSDPGLAGIDTGELFF. This chain links TRBV19 with TRBJ2-2; 12 nucleotides agree with TRBD2. J lost 3 bases, V lost 5 bases, and 10 bases had no gene match. Germline V gene sequence: CDR1 LNHDA, CDR2 SQIVND (reference sequence). The CDR3 spans 18 residues.

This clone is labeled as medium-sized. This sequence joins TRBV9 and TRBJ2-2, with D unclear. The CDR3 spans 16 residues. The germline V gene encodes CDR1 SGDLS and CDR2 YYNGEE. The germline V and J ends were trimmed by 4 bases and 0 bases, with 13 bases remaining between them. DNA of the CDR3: TGTGCCAGCAGCCAATATAGGGTCCCGAACACCGGGGAGCTGTTTTTT. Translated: CASSQYRVPNTGELFF.

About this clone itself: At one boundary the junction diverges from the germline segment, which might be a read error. The CDR3 region is CASNYRQVTFF. CDR3 coding DNA: TGTGCCAGCAATTATCGACAGGTAACTTTCTTT. This rearrangement joins TRBV6-9 to TRBJ1-1; a possible D gene is TRBD1 (6 bases). CDR1 is MNHGY, CDR2 SVAAGI, per germline. The CDR3 runs 11 residues.

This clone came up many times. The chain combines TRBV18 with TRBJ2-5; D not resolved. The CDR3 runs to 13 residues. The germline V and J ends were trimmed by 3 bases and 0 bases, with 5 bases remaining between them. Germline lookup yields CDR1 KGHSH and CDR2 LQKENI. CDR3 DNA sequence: TGTGCCAGCTCACCGGAGAACCAAGAGACCCAGTACTTC. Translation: CASSPENQETQYF.

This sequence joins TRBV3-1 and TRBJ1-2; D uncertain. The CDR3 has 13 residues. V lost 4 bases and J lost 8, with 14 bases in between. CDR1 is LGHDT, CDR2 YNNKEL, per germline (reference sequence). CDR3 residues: CASSREWARGYTF. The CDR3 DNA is TGTGCCAGCAGCCGGGAGTGGGCAAGGGGCTACACCTTC.

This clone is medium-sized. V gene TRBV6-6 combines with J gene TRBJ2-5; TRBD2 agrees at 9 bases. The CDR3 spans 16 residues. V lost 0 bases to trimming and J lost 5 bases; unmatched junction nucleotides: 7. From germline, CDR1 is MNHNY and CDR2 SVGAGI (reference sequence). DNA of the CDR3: TGTGCCAGCAGTTACTCGAGGGCTAGCGGGACGGAGACCCAGTACTTC. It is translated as CASSYSRASGTETQYF.

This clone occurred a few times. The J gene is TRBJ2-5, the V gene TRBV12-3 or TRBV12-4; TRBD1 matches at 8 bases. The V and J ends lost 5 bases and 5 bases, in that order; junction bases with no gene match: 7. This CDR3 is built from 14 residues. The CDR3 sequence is CASSKTGGSETQYF. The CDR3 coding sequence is TGTGCCAGCAGTAAAACAGGGGGTTCCGAGACCCAGTACTTC.

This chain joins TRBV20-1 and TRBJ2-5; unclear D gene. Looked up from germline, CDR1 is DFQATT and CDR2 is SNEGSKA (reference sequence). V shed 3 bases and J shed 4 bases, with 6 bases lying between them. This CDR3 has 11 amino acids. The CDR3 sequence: CSASRSETQYF. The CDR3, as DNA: TGCAGTGCTAGTCGGTCAGAGACCCAGTACTTC.

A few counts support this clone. The CDR3 spells CASKRTGNGNQPQHF. The CDR3 bases are TGTGCCAGCAAGAGGACAGGGAACGGCAATCAGCCCCAGCATTTT. The chain combines TRBV6-1 with TRBJ1-5; TRBD1 matches 8 bases. The CDR3 covers 15 residues. Losses at the gene ends were 7 bases for V and 2 bases for J; bases not matched to a gene: 7. In germline, CDR1 is MNHNS, CDR2 SASEGT.

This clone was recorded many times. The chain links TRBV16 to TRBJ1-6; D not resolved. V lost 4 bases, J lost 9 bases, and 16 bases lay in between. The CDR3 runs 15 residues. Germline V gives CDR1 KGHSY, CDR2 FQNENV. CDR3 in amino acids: CASSRNQEGFSPLHF. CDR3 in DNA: TGTGCCAGCAGCCGAAATCAAGAAGGGTTTTCACCCCTCCACTTT.

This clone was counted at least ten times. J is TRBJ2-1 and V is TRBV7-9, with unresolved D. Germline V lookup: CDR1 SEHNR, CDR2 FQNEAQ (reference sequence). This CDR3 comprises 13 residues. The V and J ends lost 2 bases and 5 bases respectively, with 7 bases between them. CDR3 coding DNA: TGTGCCAGCAGCTTAATTGGAAACAATGAGCAGTTCTTC. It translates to CASSLIGNNEQFF.

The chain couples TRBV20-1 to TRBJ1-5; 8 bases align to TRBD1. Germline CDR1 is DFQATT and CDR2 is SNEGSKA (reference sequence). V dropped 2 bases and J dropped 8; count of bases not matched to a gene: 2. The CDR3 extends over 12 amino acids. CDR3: CSARTGGKPQHF. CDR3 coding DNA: TGCAGTGCTAGAACAGGGGGGAAGCCCCAGCATTTT.

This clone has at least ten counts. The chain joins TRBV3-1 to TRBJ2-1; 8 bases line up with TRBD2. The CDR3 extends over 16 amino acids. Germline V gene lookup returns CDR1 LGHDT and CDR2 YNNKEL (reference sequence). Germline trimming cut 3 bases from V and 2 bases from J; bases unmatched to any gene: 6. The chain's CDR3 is CASSQGEREPYNEQFF. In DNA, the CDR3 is TGTGCCAGCAGCCAGGGAGAGCGGGAGCCCTACAATGAGCAGTTCTTC.

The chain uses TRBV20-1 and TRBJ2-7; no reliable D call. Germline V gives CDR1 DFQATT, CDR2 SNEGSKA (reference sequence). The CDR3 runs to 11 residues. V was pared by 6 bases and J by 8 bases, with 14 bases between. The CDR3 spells CSALSGVKQYF. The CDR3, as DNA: TGCAGTGCGCTCTCGGGCGTAAAGCAGTACTTC.

The CDR3 here is CASSRTPADEQYV. The CDR3 DNA reads as TGTGCCAGCAGCCGGACCCCCGCCGATGAGCAGTACGTC. The chain combines TRBV7-8 with TRBJ2-7; no definite D call. The CDR3 loop spans 13 amino acids. CDR1 is SGHVS, CDR2 FQNEAQ, per germline. The V end was cut by 5 bases, the J end by 7 bases, with 15 bases between.